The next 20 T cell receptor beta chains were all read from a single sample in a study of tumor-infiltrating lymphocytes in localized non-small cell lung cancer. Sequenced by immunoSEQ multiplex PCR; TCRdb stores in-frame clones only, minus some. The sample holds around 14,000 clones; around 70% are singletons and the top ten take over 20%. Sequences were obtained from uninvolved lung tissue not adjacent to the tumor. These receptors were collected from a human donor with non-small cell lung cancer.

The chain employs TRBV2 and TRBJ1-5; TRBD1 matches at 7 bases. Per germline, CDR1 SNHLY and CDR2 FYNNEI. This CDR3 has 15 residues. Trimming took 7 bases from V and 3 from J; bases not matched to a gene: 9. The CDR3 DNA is TGTGCCAGCAATAAGGACAGGTCGAACAATCAGCCCCAGCATTTT. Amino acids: CASNKDRSNNQPQHF.

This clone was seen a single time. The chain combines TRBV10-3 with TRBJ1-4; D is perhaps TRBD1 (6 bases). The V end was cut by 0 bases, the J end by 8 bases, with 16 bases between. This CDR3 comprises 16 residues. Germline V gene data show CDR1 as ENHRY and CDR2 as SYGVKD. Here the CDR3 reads CAISESGGGRGEKLFF. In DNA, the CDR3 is TGTGCCATCAGTGAGTCCGGTGGGGGGCGCGGCGAAAAACTGTTTTTT.

This chain's CDR3 is CASGRDGPSMAQHF. CDR3 nucleotide sequence: TGTGCCAGCGGGAGGGACGGTCCCAGTATGGCCCAGCATTTT. The J gene is TRBJ1-5, the V gene TRBV6-1; a weak D match, TRBD1 (5 bases). Germline-derived CDR1 and CDR2 are MNHNS and SASEGT. CDR3 length: 14 residues. The germline V and J ends were trimmed by 8 bases and 11 bases, with 22 bases remaining between them.

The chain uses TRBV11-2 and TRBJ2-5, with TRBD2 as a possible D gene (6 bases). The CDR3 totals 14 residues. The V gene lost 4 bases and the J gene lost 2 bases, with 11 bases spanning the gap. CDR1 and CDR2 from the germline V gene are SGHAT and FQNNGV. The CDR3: CASSYSGGQETQYF. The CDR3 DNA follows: TGTGCCAGCAGCTACTCTGGGGGGCAAGAGACCCAGTACTTC.

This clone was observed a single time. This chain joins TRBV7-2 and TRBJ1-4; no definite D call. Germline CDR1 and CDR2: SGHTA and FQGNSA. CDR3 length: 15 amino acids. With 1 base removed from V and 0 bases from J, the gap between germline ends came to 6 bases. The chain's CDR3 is CASSLVEATNEKLFF. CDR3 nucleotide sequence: TGTGCCAGCAGCTTAGTGGAAGCAACTAATGAAAAACTGTTTTTT.

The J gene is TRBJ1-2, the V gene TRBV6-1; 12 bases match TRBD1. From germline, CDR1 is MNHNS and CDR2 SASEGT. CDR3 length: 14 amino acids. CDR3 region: CVVEGTGGLYGYTF. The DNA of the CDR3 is TGTGTCGTAGAAGGGACAGGGGGCCTCTATGGCTACACCTTC.

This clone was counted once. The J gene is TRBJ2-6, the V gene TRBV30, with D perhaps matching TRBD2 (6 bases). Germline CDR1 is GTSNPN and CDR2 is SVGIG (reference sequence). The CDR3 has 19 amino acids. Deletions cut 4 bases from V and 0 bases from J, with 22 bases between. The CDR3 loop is CAWTVVRGGALSGANVLTF. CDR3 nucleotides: TGTGCCTGGACGGTAGTCCGCGGCGGGGCCCTCTCTGGGGCCAACGTCCTGACTTTC.

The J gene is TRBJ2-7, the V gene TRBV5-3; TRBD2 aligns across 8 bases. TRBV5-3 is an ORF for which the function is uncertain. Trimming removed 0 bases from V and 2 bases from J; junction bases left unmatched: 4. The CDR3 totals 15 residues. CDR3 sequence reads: CARSLVPGGTYEQYF. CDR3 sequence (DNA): TGTGCCAGAAGCTTGGTTCCGGGGGGGACCTACGAGCAGTACTTC.

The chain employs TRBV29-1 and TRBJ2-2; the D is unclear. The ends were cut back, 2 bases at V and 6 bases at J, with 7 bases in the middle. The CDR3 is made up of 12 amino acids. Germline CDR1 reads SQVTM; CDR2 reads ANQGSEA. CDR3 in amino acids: CSVERDAGELFF. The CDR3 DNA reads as TGCAGCGTTGAAAGGGATGCCGGGGAGCTGTTTTTT.

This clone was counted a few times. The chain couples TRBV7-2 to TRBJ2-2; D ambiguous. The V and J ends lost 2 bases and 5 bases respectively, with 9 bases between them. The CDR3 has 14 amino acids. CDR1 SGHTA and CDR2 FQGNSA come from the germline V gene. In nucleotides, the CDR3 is TGTGCCAGCAGCTTAATCCCAAGAACCGGGGAGCTGTTTTTT. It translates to CASSLIPRTGELFF.

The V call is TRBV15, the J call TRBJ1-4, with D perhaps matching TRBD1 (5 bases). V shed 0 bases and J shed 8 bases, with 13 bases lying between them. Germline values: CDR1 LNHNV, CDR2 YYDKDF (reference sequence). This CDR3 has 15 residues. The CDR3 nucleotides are TGTGCCACCAGCAGAGACGGACGGGGGAAAGAAAAACTGTTTTTT. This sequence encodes CATSRDGRGKEKLFF.

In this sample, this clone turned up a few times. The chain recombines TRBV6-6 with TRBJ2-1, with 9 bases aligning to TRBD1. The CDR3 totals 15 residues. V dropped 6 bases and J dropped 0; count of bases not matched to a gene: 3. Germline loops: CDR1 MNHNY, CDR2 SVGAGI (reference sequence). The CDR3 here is CASRRDRVSYNEQFF. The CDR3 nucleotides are TGTGCCAGCAGAAGGGACAGGGTCTCCTACAATGAGCAGTTCTTC.

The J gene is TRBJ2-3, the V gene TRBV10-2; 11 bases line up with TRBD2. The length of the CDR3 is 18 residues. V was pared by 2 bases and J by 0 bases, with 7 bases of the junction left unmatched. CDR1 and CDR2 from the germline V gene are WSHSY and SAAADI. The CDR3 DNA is TGCGCCAGCAGTGAGGGGGGGACTAGCGGACTCAGCACAGATACGCAGTATTTT. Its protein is CASSEGGTSGLSTDTQYF.

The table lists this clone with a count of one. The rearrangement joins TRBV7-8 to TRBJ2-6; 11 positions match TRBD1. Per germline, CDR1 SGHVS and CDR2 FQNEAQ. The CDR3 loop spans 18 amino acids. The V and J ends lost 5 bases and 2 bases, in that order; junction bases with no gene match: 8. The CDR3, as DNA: TGTGCCAGCAGCGCCCGGACAGGGGGCGAGGCTGGGGCCAACGTCCTGACTTTC. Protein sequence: CASSARTGGEAGANVLTF. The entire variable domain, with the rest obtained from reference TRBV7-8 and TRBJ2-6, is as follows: GAGVSQSPRYKVAKRGQDVALRCDPISGHVSLFWYQQALGQGPEFLTYFQNEAQLDKSGLPSDRFFAERPEGSVSTLKIQRTQQEDSAVYLCASSARTGGEAGANVLTFGAGSRLTVL.

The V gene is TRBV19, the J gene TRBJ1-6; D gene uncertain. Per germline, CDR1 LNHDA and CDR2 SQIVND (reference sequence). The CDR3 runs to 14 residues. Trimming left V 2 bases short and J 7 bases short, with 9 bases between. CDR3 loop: CASSIRAENSPLHF. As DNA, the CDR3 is TGTGCCAGTAGTATAAGGGCAGAAAATTCACCCCTCCACTTT.

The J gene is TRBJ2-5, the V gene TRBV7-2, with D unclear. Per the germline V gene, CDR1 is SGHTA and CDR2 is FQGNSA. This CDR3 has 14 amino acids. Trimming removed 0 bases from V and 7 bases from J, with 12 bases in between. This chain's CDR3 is CASSLAGPRATQYF. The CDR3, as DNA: TGTGCCAGCAGCTTAGCGGGTCCAAGGGCGACCCAGTACTTC.

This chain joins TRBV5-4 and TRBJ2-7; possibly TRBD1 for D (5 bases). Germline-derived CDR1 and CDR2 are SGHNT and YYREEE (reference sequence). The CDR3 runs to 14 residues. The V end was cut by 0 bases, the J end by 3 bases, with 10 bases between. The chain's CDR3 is CASSLGSDSYEQYF. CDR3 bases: TGTGCCAGCAGCTTGGGGAGTGACAGCTACGAGCAGTACTTC.

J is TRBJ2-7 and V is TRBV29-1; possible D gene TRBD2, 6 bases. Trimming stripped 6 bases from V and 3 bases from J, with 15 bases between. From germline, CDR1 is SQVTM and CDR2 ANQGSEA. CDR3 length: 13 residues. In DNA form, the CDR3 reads TGCAGCGTGGGGCGGGGTACCCGCTACGAGCAGTACTTC. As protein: CSVGRGTRYEQYF.

The CDR3 region is CASSWAGTGDTDTQYF. The CDR3 DNA is TGTGCCAGTAGTTGGGCCGGGACAGGGGATACAGATACGCAGTATTTT. The chain uses TRBV19 and TRBJ2-3, with 10 bases aligning to TRBD1. CDR3 length equals 16 residues. With 5 bases clipped from V and 3 bases from J, the junction kept 8 bases outside the gene matches. Germline values: CDR1 LNHDA, CDR2 SQIVND (reference sequence).

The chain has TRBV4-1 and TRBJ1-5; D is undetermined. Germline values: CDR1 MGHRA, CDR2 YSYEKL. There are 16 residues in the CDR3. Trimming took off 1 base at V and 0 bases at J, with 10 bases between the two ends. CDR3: CASSQALQVSNQPQHF. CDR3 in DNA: TGCGCCAGCAGCCAAGCATTGCAGGTTAGCAATCAGCCCCAGCATTTT.